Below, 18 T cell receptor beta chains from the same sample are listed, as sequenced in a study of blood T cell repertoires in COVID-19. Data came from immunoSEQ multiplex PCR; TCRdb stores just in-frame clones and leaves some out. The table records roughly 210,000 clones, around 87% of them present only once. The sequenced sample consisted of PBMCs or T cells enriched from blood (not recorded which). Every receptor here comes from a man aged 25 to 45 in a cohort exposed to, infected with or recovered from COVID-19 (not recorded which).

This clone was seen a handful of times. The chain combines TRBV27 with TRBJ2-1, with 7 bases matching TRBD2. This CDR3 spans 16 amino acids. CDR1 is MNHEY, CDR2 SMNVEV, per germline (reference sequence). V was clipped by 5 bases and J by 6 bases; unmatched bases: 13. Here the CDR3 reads CASSLRRTSSGNEQFF. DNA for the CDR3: TGTGCCAGCAGTCTCCGAAGGACTAGTTCGGGCAATGAGCAGTTCTTC.

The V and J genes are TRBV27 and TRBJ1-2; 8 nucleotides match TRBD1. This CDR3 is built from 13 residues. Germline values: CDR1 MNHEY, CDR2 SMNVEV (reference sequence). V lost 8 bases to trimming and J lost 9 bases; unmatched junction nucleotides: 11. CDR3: CASQKVRQGRYTF. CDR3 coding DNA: TGTGCCAGCCAAAAAGTGAGACAGGGGCGCTACACCTTC.

This CDR3 reads CASSLAGPYEQYF. DNA for the CDR3: TGTGCCAGCAGTTTAGCGGGCCCCTACGAGCAGTACTTC. The gene calls are TRBV6-2 or TRBV6-3 and TRBJ2-7; 7 bases are shared with TRBD2. This CDR3 is built from 13 residues. Trimming cost V 4 bases and J 2 bases; bases outside gene matches: 2. Germline CDR1 is MNHEY and CDR2 is SVGEGT.

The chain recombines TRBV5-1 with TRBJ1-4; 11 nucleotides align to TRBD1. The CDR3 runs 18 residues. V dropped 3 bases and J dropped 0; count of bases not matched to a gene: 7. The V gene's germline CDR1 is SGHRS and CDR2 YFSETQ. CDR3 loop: CASSYGTGGGSTNEKLFF. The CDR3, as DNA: TGCGCCAGCAGCTACGGGACAGGGGGAGGGTCAACTAATGAAAAACTGTTTTTT.

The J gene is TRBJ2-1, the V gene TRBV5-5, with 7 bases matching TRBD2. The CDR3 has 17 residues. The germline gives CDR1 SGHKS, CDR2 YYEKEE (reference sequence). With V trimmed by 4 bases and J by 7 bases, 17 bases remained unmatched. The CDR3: CASSRSGTLIGGNEQFF. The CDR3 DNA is TGTGCCAGCAGCAGATCCGGGACTCTAATCGGGGGGAATGAGCAGTTCTTC.

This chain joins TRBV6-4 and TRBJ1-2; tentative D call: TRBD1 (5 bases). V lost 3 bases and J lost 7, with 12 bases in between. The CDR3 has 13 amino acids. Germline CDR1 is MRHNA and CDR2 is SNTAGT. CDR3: CASSESGAAGYTF. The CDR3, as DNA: TGTGCCAGCAGTGAGTCTGGGGCGGCTGGCTACACCTTC.

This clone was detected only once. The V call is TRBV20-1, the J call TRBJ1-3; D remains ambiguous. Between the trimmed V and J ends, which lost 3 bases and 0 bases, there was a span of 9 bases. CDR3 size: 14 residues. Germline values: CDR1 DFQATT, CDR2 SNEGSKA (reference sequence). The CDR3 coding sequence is TGCAGTGCTAGTCGGAGGAGCTCTGGAAACACCATATATTTT. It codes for CSASRRSSGNTIYF.

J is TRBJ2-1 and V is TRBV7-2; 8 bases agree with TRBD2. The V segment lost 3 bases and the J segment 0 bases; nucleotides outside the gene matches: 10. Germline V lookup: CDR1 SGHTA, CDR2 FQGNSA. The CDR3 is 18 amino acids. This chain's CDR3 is CASSFITSGAYSYNEQFF. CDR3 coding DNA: TGTGCCAGCAGCTTTATAACTAGCGGAGCCTACTCCTACAATGAGCAGTTCTTC.

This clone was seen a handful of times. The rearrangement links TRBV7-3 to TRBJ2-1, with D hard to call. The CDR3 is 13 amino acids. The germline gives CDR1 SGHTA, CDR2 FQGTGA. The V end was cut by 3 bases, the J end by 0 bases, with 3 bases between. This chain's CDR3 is CASSLSSYNEQFF. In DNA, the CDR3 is TGTGCCAGCAGCTTGAGCTCCTACAATGAGCAGTTCTTC.

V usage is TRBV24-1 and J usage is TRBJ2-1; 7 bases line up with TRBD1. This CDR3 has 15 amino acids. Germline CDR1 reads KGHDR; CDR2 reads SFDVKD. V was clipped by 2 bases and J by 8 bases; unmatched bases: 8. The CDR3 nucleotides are TGTGCCACCAGTGATTCAATGACAGGGTCGGATGAGCAGTTCTTC. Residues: CATSDSMTGSDEQFF.

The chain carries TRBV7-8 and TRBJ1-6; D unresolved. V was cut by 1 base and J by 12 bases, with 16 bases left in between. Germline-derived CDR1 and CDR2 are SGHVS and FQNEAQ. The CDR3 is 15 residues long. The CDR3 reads CASSLGLRGSQPLHF. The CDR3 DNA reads TGTGCCAGCAGCTTAGGATTGCGGGGATCCCAACCCCTCCACTTT. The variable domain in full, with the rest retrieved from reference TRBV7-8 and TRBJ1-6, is GAGVSQSPRYKVAKRGQDVALRCDPISGHVSLFWYQQALGQGPEFLTYFQNEAQLDKSGLPSDRFFAERPEGSVSTLKIQRTQQEDSAVYLCASSLGLRGSQPLHFGNGTRLTVT.

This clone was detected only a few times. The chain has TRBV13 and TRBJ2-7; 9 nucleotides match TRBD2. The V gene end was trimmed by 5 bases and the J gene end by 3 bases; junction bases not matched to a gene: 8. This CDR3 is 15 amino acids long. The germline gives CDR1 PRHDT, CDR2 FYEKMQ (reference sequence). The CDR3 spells CASSLSGRAFYEQYF. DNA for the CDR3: TGTGCCAGCAGCCTTAGCGGGAGAGCATTCTACGAGCAGTACTTC.

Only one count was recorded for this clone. In DNA, the CDR3 is TGTGCCAGTAGTGCCTCAGTCTCCTACAATGAGCAGTTCTTC. It is translated as CASSASVSYNEQFF. The J gene is TRBJ2-1, the V gene TRBV19; D uncertain. Trimming cost V 5 bases and J 0 bases, with 8 bases left between them. CDR3 size: 14 residues. The germline V gene encodes CDR1 LNHDA and CDR2 SQIVND (reference sequence).

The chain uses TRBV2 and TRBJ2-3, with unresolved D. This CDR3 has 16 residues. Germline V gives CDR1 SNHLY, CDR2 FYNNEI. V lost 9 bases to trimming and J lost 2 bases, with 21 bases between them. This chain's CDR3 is CASTPEASQTTDTQYF. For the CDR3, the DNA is TGTGCCAGTACCCCCGAAGCGTCCCAGACCACAGATACGCAGTATTTT.

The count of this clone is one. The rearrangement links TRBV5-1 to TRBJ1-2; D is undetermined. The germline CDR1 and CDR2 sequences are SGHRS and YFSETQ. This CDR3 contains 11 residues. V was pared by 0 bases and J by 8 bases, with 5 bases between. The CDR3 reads CASSLGEGYTF. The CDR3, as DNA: TGCGCCAGCAGCTTGGGGGAGGGCTACACCTTC.

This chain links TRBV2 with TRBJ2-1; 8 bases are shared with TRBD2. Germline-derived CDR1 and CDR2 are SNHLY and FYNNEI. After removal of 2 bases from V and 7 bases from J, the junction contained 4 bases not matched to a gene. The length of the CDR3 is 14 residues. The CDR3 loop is CASSEQAGVNEQFF. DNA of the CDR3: TGTGCCAGCAGTGAACAAGCGGGAGTGAATGAGCAGTTCTTC.

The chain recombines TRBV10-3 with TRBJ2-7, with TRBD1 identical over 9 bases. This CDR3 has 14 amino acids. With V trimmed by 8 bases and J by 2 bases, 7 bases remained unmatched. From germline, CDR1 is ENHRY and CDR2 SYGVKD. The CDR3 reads CAIGPGQGPYEQYF. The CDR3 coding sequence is TGTGCCATCGGACCGGGACAGGGACCCTACGAGCAGTACTTC.

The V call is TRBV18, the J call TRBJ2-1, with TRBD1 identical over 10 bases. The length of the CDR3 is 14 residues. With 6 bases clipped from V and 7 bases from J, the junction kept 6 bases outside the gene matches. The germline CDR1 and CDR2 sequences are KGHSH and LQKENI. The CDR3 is CASSDRGLGNEQFF. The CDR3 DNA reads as TGTGCCAGCTCCGACAGGGGGCTAGGAAATGAGCAGTTCTTC.